This entry is about one T cell receptor beta chain. Its antigen is unknown. The assay was immunoSEQ multiplex PCR, and TCRdb's table has in-frame clones only and misses some. The table shows tens of thousands of clones, with around 87% occurring only once. This CDR3 has 14 amino acids. Germline CDR1 is LNHNV and CDR2 is YYDKDF (reference sequence). The germline V and J ends were trimmed by 5 bases and 0 bases, with 11 bases remaining between them. This specimen belongs to a study of PD-1 blockade in classical Hodgkin lymphoma. Study results and caveats: Reports indicated that newly diagnosed patients had lower baseline TCR diversity than healthy donors did. TCR diversity rose significantly by C4D1 in CD4+ but not CD8+ cells.

Indicated time point: cycle 4 day 1 (C4D1), after 6 weeks of nivolumab. Patients all relapsed after autologous stem cell transplantation, and there was variation in brentuximab vedotin exposure. When best responses were assessed, they were complete response, partial response or progressive disease. The chain is built from TRBV15 and TRBJ2-7; the D is unclear. This receptor was identified in a human donor with classical Hodgkin lymphoma. The source was peripheral blood mononuclear cells (PBMCs), collected before the fourth cycle of nivolumab. DNA for the CDR3: TGTGCCACCAGCCCCCAGGATAGCTCCTACGAGCAGTACTTC. It codes for CATSPQDSSYEQYF.